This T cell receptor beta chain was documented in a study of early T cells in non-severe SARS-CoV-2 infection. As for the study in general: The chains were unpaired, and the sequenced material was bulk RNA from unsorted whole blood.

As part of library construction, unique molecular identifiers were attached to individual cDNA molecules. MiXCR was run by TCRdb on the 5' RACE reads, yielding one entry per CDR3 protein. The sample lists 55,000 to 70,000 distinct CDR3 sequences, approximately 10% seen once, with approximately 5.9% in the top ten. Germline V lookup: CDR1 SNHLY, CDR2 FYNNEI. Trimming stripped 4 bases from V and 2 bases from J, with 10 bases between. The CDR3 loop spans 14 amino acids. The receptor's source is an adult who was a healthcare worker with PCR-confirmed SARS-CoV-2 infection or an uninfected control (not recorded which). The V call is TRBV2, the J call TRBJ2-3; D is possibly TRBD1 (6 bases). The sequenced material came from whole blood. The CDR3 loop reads CASSAQGHTDTQYF. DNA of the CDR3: TGTGCCAGCAGTGCACAGGGTCACACAGATACGCAGTATTTT.